This entry features one TCR beta chain sequence. No antigen is known for it. This sample was included in a study of cytomegalovirus exposure and HLA in healthy donors. Points from the study as a whole: In a later analysis, TCR beta V- and J-gene trimming was associated with a missense DCLRE1C variant.

60 Vbeta and 13 Jbeta primers were used in PCR. Sequenced by immunoSEQ multiplex PCR; TCRdb stores in-frame clones only, minus some. The sample yields tens of thousands of clones, about 80% seen once. CDR1 and CDR2 (germline): MNHEY, SMNVEV (reference sequence). The ends were cut back, 2 bases at V and 0 bases at J, with 8 bases in the middle. The CDR3 totals 15 residues. Input material: PBMCs. This receptor was identified in a male donor in good health and CMV-seronegative. V is TRBV27 and J is TRBJ1-5; maybe TRBD1 (5 bases). The CDR3 bases are TGTGCCAGCAGTTTACAGGGCCATAGCAATCAGCCCCAGCATTTT. It yields the protein CASSLQGHSNQPQHF.